A single sample gave rise to the 13 T cell receptor beta chains below, sequenced in a study of tissue T cells after allogeneic stem cell transplantation. The protocol was immunoSEQ multiplex PCR, while the TCRdb copy is restricted to in-frame clones and leaves out a portion. The repertoire holds fewer than 3,000 clones, with roughly 48% as singletons. As to time point: mouse harvest day 14 after allogeneic transplant. The graft held 10^6 splenic CD5+ T cells and 10^7 T-cell-depleted bone marrow cells. The sample was gut tissue. Receptor source: a female BALB/c mouse given C57BL/6 T cells with graft-versus-host disease after an allogeneic hematopoietic cell transplant.

Concerning this clone itself: The listed genes are named as in mouse. The CDR3 is cut off 1 residue early in the read; its end comes from the germline J gene. The V and J genes are TRBV14 and TRBJ1-6, with D hard to call. TRBJ1-6 falls under the ORF class, with uncertain function. The CDR3 totals 13 residues. The ends were cut back, 6 bases at V and 0 bases at J, with 4 bases in the middle. Germline lookup yields CDR1 SGHDT and CDR2 FRDEAV. The sequenced part of the CDR3 DNA is TGTGCCAGCACAAATTCCTATAATTCGCCCCTCTAC. Its translation is CASTNSYNSPLY. The full CDR3 reads CASTNSYNSPLYF.

The sample holds a few counts of this clone. Gene names denote mouse genes. Sequencing ends 1 residue short of the CDR3 end; the germline J gene provides the rest. The V gene is TRBV24, the J gene TRBJ2-5; 8 positions match TRBD2. Per the germline V gene, CDR1 is KGHTA and CDR2 is FRNEEI. Trimming cost V 0 bases and J 3 bases; bases outside gene matches: 2. The CDR3 consists of 15 residues. The CDR3 here is CASSLYMGGQDTQYF. CDR3 DNA, as far as it was read: TGTGCCAGCAGTCTGTATATGGGGGGGCAAGACACCCAGTAC.

In regard to this clone: A read error is likely here: a far larger clone is one base away. Gene names are the mouse ones. Read data end 1 residue before the CDR3 end; the end is taken from the germline J gene. V gene TRBV29 combines with J gene TRBJ2-5; maybe TRBD1 (6 bases). Trimming stripped 8 bases from V and 0 bases from J, with 15 bases between. CDR1 and CDR2 (germline): MSHET, SYDVDS. The CDR3 loop spans 15 amino acids. The sequenced CDR3 bases are TGTGCTAGCCGTCCCACAGGGTTTAACCAAGACACCCAGTAC. Translation gives CASRPTGFNQDTQY. The entire CDR3 protein is CASRPTGFNQDTQYF.

This clone occurred a few times. Gene and germline names: mouse. The observed sequence ends 1 residue before the CDR3 terminus, with the missing tail filled in from the germline J gene. This chain joins TRBV5 and TRBJ1-4, with 8 bases identical to TRBD1. Germline V gene sequence: CDR1 LGHNA, CDR2 YNLKQL (reference sequence). The CDR3 is 16 residues long. V shed 0 bases, J shed 7 bases, and the junction held 7 bases outside the gene matches. The CDR3: CASSQDSGRGRERLFF. The DNA read from the CDR3 is TGTGCCAGCAGCCAAGATAGCGGCAGGGGGCGCGAAAGATTATTT.

This clone was counted a few times. Gene and germline names: mouse. With the read ending 1 residue before the CDR3 end, the germline J gene is used to fill in that end. The chain combines TRBV23 with TRBJ2-7; the table's D call TRBD1 went unverified against the DNA. Germline values: CDR1 KGHTA, CDR2 FQNQQP. The CDR3 length is 13 residues. This CDR3 is CSSSRDISYEQYF. Incomplete CDR3 DNA: TGCTCCAGCAGTCGGGACATATCCTATGAACAGTAC.

As regards this clone: Gene names and germline match the mouse. The read finishes 1 residue shy of the CDR3 end, and the germline J gene is used to complete it. The chain joins TRBV12-1 to TRBJ2-7; TRBD2 matches 7 bases. CDR1 and CDR2 (germline): SGHSN, HYEKVE. The CDR3 sequence is 13 residues long. V shed 2 bases and J 4 bases; nucleotides not matched to a gene: 4. Incomplete CDR3 DNA: TGTGCCAGCTCTCCCCACTGGGGATATGAACAGTAC. This sequence encodes CASSPHWGYEQY. The entire CDR3 sequence reads CASSPHWGYEQYF.

This clone was seen more than once but under ten times. Gene labels here are mouse ones. The CDR3 goes on 1 residue after the read ends, and that part is filled in from the germline J gene. The gene calls are TRBV16 and TRBJ2-7; the match to TRBD2 covers 9 bases. This CDR3 contains 14 residues. V gave up 0 bases and J gave up 4 bases; unmatched junction bases: 1. Germline values: CDR1 SGHSA, CDR2 FRNQAP. This chain's CDR3 is CASSLELGGYEQYF. The sequenced part of the CDR3 DNA is TGTGCAAGCAGCTTAGAACTGGGGGGTTATGAACAGTAC.

A remark on this clone: Gene names denote mouse genes. The CDR3 end is not reached by the read, which stops 1 residue before it; the germline J gene fills it in. The chain employs TRBV4 and TRBJ1-1; maybe TRBD1 (6 bases). The V gene lost 5 bases and the J gene lost 2 bases, with 9 bases spanning the gap. The CDR3 runs 13 residues. The germline gives CDR1 LGHDT, CDR2 YNNKQL (reference sequence). This CDR3 reads CASSGTLNTEVFF. CDR3 bases read: TGTGCCAGCAGCGGGACACTCAACACAGAAGTCTTC. The full variable domain, rest sourced from reference TRBV4 and TRBJ1-1, is ETAVFQTPNYHVTQVGNEVSFNCKQTLGHDTMYWYKQDSKKLLKIMFSYNNKQLIVNETVPRRFSPQSSDKAHLNLRIKSVEPEDSAVYLCASSGTLNTEVFFGKGTRLTVV.

In this sample, this clone turned up once. Genes here carry mouse names. The CDR3 goes on 1 residue after the read ends, and that part is filled in from the germline J gene. This chain connects TRBV16 to TRBJ2-4; 9 bases are shared with TRBD2. The CDR3 contains 14 residues. V was clipped by 5 bases and J by 5 bases; unmatched bases: 5. Looked up from germline, CDR1 is SGHSA and CDR2 is FRNQAP. The CDR3 is CASSPDWGPNTLYF. The covered CDR3 bases are TGTGCAAGCAGCCCTGACTGGGGGCCAAACACCTTGTAC.

This clone turned up a few times. Germline and genes here are mouse. The CDR3 end falls 1 residue outside the read, so it is completed with the germline J gene. The V call is TRBV15, the J call TRBJ2-2; 9 nucleotides agree with TRBD2. Germline V gene lookup returns CDR1 SGHND and CDR2 FRSKSL. The trim removed 1 base at V and 4 bases at J, leaving 4 bases unmatched. CDR3 length equals 16 residues. The covered CDR3 bases are TGTGCCAGCAGTTTAGTTGGGGGGGCTAGCACCGGGCAGCTCTAC. Translated, it gives CASSLVGGASTGQLY. The full CDR3 is CASSLVGGASTGQLYF.

Concerning this clone: Each gene name is a mouse one. The CDR3 end lies 1 residue beyond the end of the read and is filled in from the germline J gene. The rearrangement uses TRBV3 and TRBJ1-1; the D is unclear. Trimming pared 1 base from V and 0 bases from J, leaving 3 bases between. CDR3 size: 13 residues. Germline CDR1 is SNHLY and CDR2 is FYNGKV (reference sequence). Partial CDR3 DNA: TGTGCCAGCAGCTTAGACCCAAACACAGAAGTCTTC. Translation: CASSLDPNTEVF. The whole CDR3 protein reads CASSLDPNTEVFF.

For this clone: Gene names denote mouse genes. The read ends 1 residue shy of where the CDR3 ends; the end is completed using the germline J gene. This chain connects TRBV31 to TRBJ2-1; D gene uncertain. The germline V and J ends were trimmed by 0 bases and 4 bases, with 10 bases remaining between them. Looked up from germline, CDR1 is GKSSPN and CDR2 is SITVG. The CDR3 is 14 amino acids. The chain's CDR3 is CAWSLNTLYAEQFF. The DNA read from the CDR3 is TGTGCCTGGAGTCTAAACACCCTTTATGCTGAGCAGTTC.

In its sample, this clone was seen a few times. All gene names here are mouse names. CDR3 DNA, as far as it was read: TGTGCCAGCAGGGAGCCTGGGGGGGCGAACGGGCAGCTCTAC. It translates to CASREPGGANGQLY. The full CDR3 protein is CASREPGGANGQLYF. The chain is built from TRBV13-1 and TRBJ2-2, with 10 nucleotides matching TRBD2. The CDR3 end is not reached by the read, which stops 1 residue before it; the germline J gene fills it in. The trim removed 5 bases at V and 7 bases at J, leaving 8 bases unmatched. CDR1 is NSHNY and CDR2 is SYGAGN in the germline V gene. The length of the CDR3 is 15 residues.